This paragraph reports one T cell receptor beta chain. The antigen is undetermined. These data originate in a study of beta chain features in type 1 diabetes. Points from the study as a whole: Here, the possible influence of HLA type (on TCRB rearrangement) remained unresolved. Type 1 diabetes patients showed a moderate but significant shortening of TCRB CDR3s in all four CD4+ subsets. When VDJ junctions were examined, type 1 diabetes patients showed fewer insertions and more deletions.

The entirety of the isolated RNA underwent reverse transcription, so expressed TCRB transcripts were sequenced. Some clones are missing from TCRdb's copy, which holds only in-frame ones; the method was immunoSEQ multiplex PCR. The profile shows 300,000 or so clones, 7% to 10% of them singletons. The sequence came from a man under 40 with type 1 diabetes. Sequenced sample: central memory CD4+ T cells from blood.

The CDR3 region is CASSLASGSETQYF. As DNA, the CDR3 is TGTGCCAGCAGCTTAGCCAGTGGATCAGAGACCCAGTACTTC. This sequence joins TRBV7-9 and TRBJ2-5; D gene ambiguous. The germline V gene has CDR1 SEHNR and CDR2 FQNEAQ (reference sequence). Trimming left V 0 bases short and J 4 bases short, with 9 bases between. There are 14 residues in the CDR3.